The source of this T cell receptor (beta chain) is a study of CD4 and CD8 cells across lung adenocarcinoma regions. The patients had localized lung adenocarcinoma, a non-small cell subtype. TCRdb independently ran MiXCR on the PCR reads; one entry per CDR3 protein. The table shows just over 20,000 distinct CDR3 sequences, with roughly half occurring only once. The sequence came from a female donor with lung adenocarcinoma. The CD4 and CD8 labels of this study may be unreliable. What was sequenced was CD8+ T cells from the center of a lung tumor.

The CDR3 region has the DNA TGCGCCAGCACCTCAGGGAACTATGGCTACACCTTC. Translated, it gives CASTSGNYGYTF. The chain links TRBV10-2 to TRBJ1-2, with D possibly matching TRBD1 (5 bases). This CDR3 is 12 amino acids long. Germline V gene lookup returns CDR1 WSHSY and CDR2 SAAADI. V was trimmed by 7 bases and J by 2 bases, leaving 8 bases between them.